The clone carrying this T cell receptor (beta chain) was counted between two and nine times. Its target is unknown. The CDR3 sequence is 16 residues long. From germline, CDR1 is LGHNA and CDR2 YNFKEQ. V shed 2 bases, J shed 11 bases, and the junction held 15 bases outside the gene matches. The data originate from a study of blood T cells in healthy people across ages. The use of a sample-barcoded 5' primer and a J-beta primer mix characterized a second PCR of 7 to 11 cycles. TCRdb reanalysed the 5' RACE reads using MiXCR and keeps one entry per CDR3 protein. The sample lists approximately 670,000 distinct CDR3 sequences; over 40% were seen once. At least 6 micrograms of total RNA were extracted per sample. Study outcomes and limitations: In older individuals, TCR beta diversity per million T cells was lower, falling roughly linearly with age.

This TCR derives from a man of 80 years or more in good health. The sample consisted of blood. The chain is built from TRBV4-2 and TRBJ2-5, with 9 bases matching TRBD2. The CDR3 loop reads CASSQYGGGARNEQYF. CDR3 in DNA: TGTGCCAGCAGCCAATACGGCGGGGGGGCGAGAAATGAGCAGTACTTC.